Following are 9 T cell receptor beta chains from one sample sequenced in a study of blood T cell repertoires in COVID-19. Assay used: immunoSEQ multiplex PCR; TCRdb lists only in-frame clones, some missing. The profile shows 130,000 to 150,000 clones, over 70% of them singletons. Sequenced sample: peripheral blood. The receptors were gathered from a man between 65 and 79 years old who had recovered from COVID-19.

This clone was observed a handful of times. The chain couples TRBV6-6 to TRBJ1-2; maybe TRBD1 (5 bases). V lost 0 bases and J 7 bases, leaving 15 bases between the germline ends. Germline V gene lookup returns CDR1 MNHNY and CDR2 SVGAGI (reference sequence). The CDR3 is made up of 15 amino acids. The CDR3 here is CASSYSTGEFGGYTF. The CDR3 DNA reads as TGTGCCAGCAGTTACTCCACAGGAGAATTTGGTGGCTACACCTTC.

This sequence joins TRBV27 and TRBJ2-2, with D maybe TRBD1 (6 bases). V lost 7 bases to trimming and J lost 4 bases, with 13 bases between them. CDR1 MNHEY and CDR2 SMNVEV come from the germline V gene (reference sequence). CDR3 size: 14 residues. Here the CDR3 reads CASTPGRGTGELFF. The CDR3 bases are TGTGCCAGCACCCCGGGCAGGGGCACCGGGGAGCTGTTTTTT.

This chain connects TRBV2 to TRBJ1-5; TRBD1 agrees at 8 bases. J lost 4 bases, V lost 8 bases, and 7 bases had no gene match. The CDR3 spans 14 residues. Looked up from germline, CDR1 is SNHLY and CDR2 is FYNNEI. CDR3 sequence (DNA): TGTGCCAGCGGACCACAGGGGGGGAATCAGCCCCAGCATTTT. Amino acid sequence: CASGPQGGNQPQHF.

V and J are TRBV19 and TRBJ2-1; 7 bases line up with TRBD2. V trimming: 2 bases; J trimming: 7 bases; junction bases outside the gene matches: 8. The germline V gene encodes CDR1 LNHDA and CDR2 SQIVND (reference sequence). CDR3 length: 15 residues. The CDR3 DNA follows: TGTGCCAGTAGTATAACGGGAGGTAGTGGGAATGAGCAGTTCTTC. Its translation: CASSITGGSGNEQFF.

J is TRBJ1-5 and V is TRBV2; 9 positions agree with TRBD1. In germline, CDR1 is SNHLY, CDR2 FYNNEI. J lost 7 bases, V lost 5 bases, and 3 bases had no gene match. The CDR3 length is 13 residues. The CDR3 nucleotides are TGTGCCAGCAGTTTACAGGGGGCCCAGCCCCAGCATTTT. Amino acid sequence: CASSLQGAQPQHF.

The DNA of the CDR3 is TGCGCCAGCAGCCAAGAACGACACAGCACCACCGGGGAGCTGTTTTTT. Protein product: CASSQERHSTTGELFF. J is TRBJ2-2 and V is TRBV4-1; D not certain. Trimming took 0 bases from V and 4 from J, leaving 12 bases between them. Germline V gives CDR1 MGHRA, CDR2 YSYEKL. This CDR3 is 16 amino acids long.

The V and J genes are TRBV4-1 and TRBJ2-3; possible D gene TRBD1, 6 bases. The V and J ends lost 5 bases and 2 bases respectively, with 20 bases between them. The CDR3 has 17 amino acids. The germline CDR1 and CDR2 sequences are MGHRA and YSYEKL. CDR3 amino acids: CASSWREGTSATDTQYF. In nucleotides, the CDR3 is TGCGCCAGCAGCTGGCGAGAAGGGACATCGGCCACAGATACGCAGTATTTT.

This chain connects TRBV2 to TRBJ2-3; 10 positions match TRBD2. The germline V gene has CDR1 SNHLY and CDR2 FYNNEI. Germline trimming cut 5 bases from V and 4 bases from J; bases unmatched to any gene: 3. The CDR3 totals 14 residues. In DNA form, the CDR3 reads TGTGCCAGCAGTCTAGCGGGAGTGCCAGATACGCAGTATTTT. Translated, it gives CASSLAGVPDTQYF.

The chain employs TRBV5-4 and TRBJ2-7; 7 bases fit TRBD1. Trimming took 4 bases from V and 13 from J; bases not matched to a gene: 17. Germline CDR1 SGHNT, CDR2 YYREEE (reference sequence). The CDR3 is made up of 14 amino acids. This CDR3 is CASSLTGTASTHYF. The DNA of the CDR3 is TGTGCCAGCAGCCTCACCGGGACAGCCTCGACCCACTACTTC.